These 4 T cell receptor beta chains came from one sample sequenced in a study of cytomegalovirus exposure and HLA in healthy donors. Here immunoSEQ multiplex PCR was the method, and the copy in TCRdb shows in-frame clones only, minus some. Among around 140,000 clones listed, approximately 89% were seen once. Sequencing used PBMCs. Receptors were obtained from a woman aged 18-29 years in good health and CMV-seronegative.

This chain joins TRBV7-3 and TRBJ1-2; D ambiguous. Trimming left V 1 base short and J 6 bases short, with 21 bases between. The germline gives CDR1 SGHTA, CDR2 FQGTGA. This CDR3 comprises 17 residues. The CDR3 nucleotides read TGTGCCAGCAGCTTAAACCCGACATTTGGTGGAATTCATGGCTACACCTTC. The encoded protein is CASSLNPTFGGIHGYTF.

CDR3 region: CASQNRELKNIQYF. The CDR3 bases are TGTGCCAGCCAGAACAGGGAACTCAAAAACATTCAGTACTTC. The chain joins TRBV2 to TRBJ2-4; maybe TRBD1 (6 bases). This CDR3 has 14 residues. V lost 8 bases and J lost 3, with 14 bases in between. CDR1 is SNHLY and CDR2 is FYNNEI in the germline V gene.

The chain links TRBV29-1 to TRBJ2-1; 9 nucleotides align to TRBD2. This CDR3 comprises 13 residues. The trim removed 7 bases at V and 4 bases at J, leaving 5 bases unmatched. Germline V gene lookup returns CDR1 SQVTM and CDR2 ANQGSEA. CDR3 nucleotide sequence: TGCAGCGCCAGCGGGGGGAATTACAATGAGCAGTTCTTC. This translates into CSASGGNYNEQFF.

The chain couples TRBV2 to TRBJ1-6, with D possibly TRBD1 on 6 matching bases. From germline, CDR1 is SNHLY and CDR2 FYNNEI. V gave up 7 bases and J gave up 7 bases, with 11 bases separating them. The CDR3 spans 13 residues. CDR3 loop: CASNREGNSPLHF. CDR3 in DNA: TGTGCCAGCAACAGGGAGGGGAATTCACCCCTCCACTTT.